The clone carrying this TCR beta chain appeared many times. The data derive from a study of early T cells in non-severe SARS-CoV-2 infection. Individual cDNA molecules were tagged with unique molecular identifiers. Each CDR3 protein gets one entry after TCRdb re-called the 5' RACE reads with MiXCR. The table lists tens of thousands of distinct CDR3 sequences, less than 4.5% of them singletons. The CDR3 is made up of 16 amino acids. Germline loops: CDR1 DFQATT, CDR2 SNEGSKA (reference sequence). V lost 3 bases, J lost 0 bases, and 6 bases stayed unmatched. Material for sequencing was whole blood. The TCR sequence derives from an adult who was a healthcare worker with PCR-confirmed SARS-CoV-2 infection or an uninfected control (not recorded which). This rearrangement joins TRBV20-1 to TRBJ2-3; TRBD2 agrees at 10 bases. CDR3 in amino acids: CSASELAGTSTDTQYF. The CDR3 DNA reads as TGCAGTGCTAGCGAACTAGCGGGGACTAGCACAGATACGCAGTATTTT.